Listed below are T cell receptor beta chains from one sample, sequenced in a study of blood T cell repertoires in COVID-19. Sequencing used immunoSEQ multiplex PCR; TCRdb keeps in-frame clones, though not all of them. The table records around 400,000 clones, 87% of them present only once. Sequenced sample: peripheral blood. The receptor set was obtained from a woman aged 55-69 years with COVID-19, enrolled during active disease. Each CDR3 is given with its conserved first and last residue. The D gene is left open where the match is weak. Expanded clones get a size class; other rows say once, few or many, or leave the size out.

TRBJ2-5	-	TRBV5-1	-	CASSTSQGRGETQYF	TGCGCCAGCAGCACCTCGCAGGGGAGGGGAGAGACCCAGTACTTC
TRBJ1-2	-	TRBV10-3	TRBD1	CATDGTGNYGYTF	TGTGCCACCGACGGGACAGGGAACTATGGCTACACCTTC
TRBJ2-6	-	TRBV2	-	CASSVVRGGANVLTF	TGTGCCAGCAGCGTCGTAAGGGGTGGGGCCAACGTCCTGACTTTC
TRBJ1-3	-	TRBV6-6	-	CASSYSQGGNTIYF	TGTGCCAGCAGTTACTCGCAGGGCGGAAACACCATATATTTT
TRBJ1-2	-	TRBV4-1	TRBD1	CASSHGQGQGYGYTF	TGCGCCAGCAGCCACGGACAGGGACAGGGCTATGGCTACACCTTC
TRBJ1-2	-	TRBV20-1	-	CSARVPGGYTF	TGCAGTGCTAGGGTCCCGGGAGGCTACACCTTC
TRBJ1-1	-	TRBV6-2/TRBV6-3	-	CASSTPTGMNTEAFF	TGTGCCAGCAGTACCCCGACAGGCATGAACACTGAAGCTTTCTTT
TRBJ1-1	-	TRBV7-3	-	CATRRTMNTEAFF	TGTGCCACCCGGAGGACCATGAACACTGAAGCTTTCTTT
TRBJ1-1	once	TRBV6-4	-	CASSAGSEAFF	TGTGCCAGCAGCGCAGGGTCTGAAGCTTTCTTT
TRBJ1-5	-	TRBV2	-	CASSEDRAGNQPQHF	TGTGCCAGCAGTGAGGACCGGGCGGGTAATCAGCCCCAGCATTTT
TRBJ1-1	-	TRBV18	-	CASSPEQMNTEAFF	TGTGCCAGCTCACCTGAACAGATGAACACTGAAGCTTTCTTT
TRBJ1-5	-	TRBV18	TRBD1	CASSPRDRGSQPQHF	TGTGCCAGCTCACCGAGGGACAGGGGGTCTCAGCCCCAGCATTTT
TRBJ1-5	-	TRBV28	TRBD1	CASRTGGTSNQPQHF	TGTGCCAGCAGGACAGGGGGCACGAGCAATCAGCCCCAGCATTTT
TRBJ1-6	-	TRBV28	TRBD1	CASSQHRGRGSPLHF	TGTGCCAGCAGTCAACACAGGGGGCGAGGCTCACCCCTCCACTTT
TRBJ2-7	-	TRBV18	TRBD2	CASSPPAGGSYEQYF	TGTGCCAGCTCACCCCCTGCGGGGGGCTCCTACGAGCAGTACTTC
TRBJ2-2	-	TRBV7-2	-	CASSLSADLNTGELFF	TGTGCCAGCAGCTTAAGTGCAGATCTTAACACCGGGGAGCTGTTTTTT
TRBJ2-7	-	TRBV12-3/TRBV12-4	TRBD1	CASSPGQGYEQYF	TGTGCCAGCAGTCCGGGACAGGGTTACGAGCAGTACTTC
TRBJ1-2	-	TRBV7-8	TRBD1	CVSSDRDRPSSGYTF	TGTGTCAGCAGCGATAGGGACAGGCCATCGAGTGGCTACACCTTC
TRBJ2-7	-	TRBV7-9	-	CASSLVSSREQYF	TGTGCCAGCAGCTTAGTGTCTAGCCGCGAGCAGTACTTC
TRBJ1-2	-	TRBV5-1	-	CASSPDGVGLRGYTF	TGCGCCAGCAGCCCCGACGGGGTAGGGTTAAGAGGCTACACCTTC
TRBJ2-1	-	TRBV9	-	CASSVDREQFF	TGTGCCAGCAGCGTAGACAGGGAGCAGTTCTTC
TRBJ2-2	-	TRBV14	TRBD1	CASSGQGPNTGELFF	TGTGCCAGCAGCGGACAGGGACCGAACACCGGGGAGCTGTTTTTT
TRBJ1-4	-	TRBV6-5	-	CASSCPGEGLNEKLFF	TGTGCCAGCAGTTGCCCAGGGGAGGGACTTAATGAAAAACTGTTTTTT
TRBJ2-7	-	TRBV19	TRBD2	CASSRGLAATYEQYF	TGTGCCAGTAGTAGGGGACTAGCGGCCACCTACGAGCAGTACTTC
TRBJ2-7	-	TRBV2	TRBD1	CASLRSQGAYEQYF	TGTGCCAGCCTGAGGTCGCAGGGGGCCTACGAGCAGTACTTC
TRBJ2-1	-	TRBV2	TRBD1	CASKRAGGREQFF	TGTGCCAGCAAGCGGGCAGGGGGCCGTGAGCAGTTCTTC
TRBJ1-6	-	TRBV19	-	CASRSDRRGSPLHF	TGTGCCAGTAGGTCAGACAGGAGAGGCTCACCCCTCCACTTT
TRBJ2-5	-	TRBV18	TRBD1	CASSSRDRGFETQYF	TGTGCCAGCTCATCGCGGGACAGGGGATTTGAGACCCAGTACTTC
TRBJ2-2	-	TRBV6-6	TRBD2	CASSGTSGNTGELFF	TGTGCCAGCAGTGGGACTAGCGGGAACACCGGGGAGCTGTTTTTT
TRBJ2-5	-	TRBV5-6	TRBD2	CASSQGLAAPYQETQYF	TGTGCCAGCAGCCAGGGACTAGCGGCCCCGTACCAAGAGACCCAGTACTTC
TRBJ1-1	-	TRBV25-1	TRBD1	CASRGQGHTEAFF	TGTGCCAGCAGAGGACAGGGCCACACTGAAGCTTTCTTT
TRBJ2-2	-	TRBV24-1	TRBD1	CATSGGGQGARTGELFF	TGTGCCACGAGTGGGGGGGGACAGGGGGCGCGGACCGGGGAGCTGTTTTTT
TRBJ2-3	-	TRBV18	-	CASSRQGRVDTDTQYF	TGTGCCAGCTCACGTCAGGGTCGGGTCGACACAGATACGCAGTATTTT
TRBJ1-3	-	TRBV6-5	-	CASSYDSSGNTIYF	TGTGCCAGCAGTTACGACAGCTCTGGAAACACCATATATTTT
TRBJ2-2	once	TRBV6-5	TRBD2	CASSYQAGVHGELFF	TGTGCCAGCAGTTACCAAGCGGGGGTGCATGGGGAGCTGTTTTTT
TRBJ2-1	-	TRBV28	TRBD2	CASSGTSGASYNEQFF	TGTGCCAGCAGCGGGACTAGCGGAGCCTCCTACAATGAGCAGTTCTTC
TRBJ2-2	-	TRBV11-2	TRBD1	CASSSPRQGSTGELFF	TGTGCCAGCAGCTCGCCTCGACAGGGGAGCACCGGGGAGCTGTTTTTT
TRBJ1-6	-	TRBV2	TRBD1	CATLGQGTSPLHF	TGTGCCACCCTCGGACAGGGGACTTCACCCCTCCACTTT
TRBJ2-1	-	TRBV9	TRBD2	CASSVIGHGLAGGRHNEQFF	TGTGCCAGCAGCGTAATCGGTCACGGACTAGCGGGGGGGCGCCACAATGAGCAGTTCTTC
TRBJ1-3	-	TRBV6-5	-	CASSPGGSGNTIYF	TGTGCCAGCAGTCCCGGGGGCTCTGGAAACACCATATATTTT